A selection of T cell receptor beta chains follows, all from one sample in a study of cytomegalovirus exposure and HLA in healthy donors. Using immunoSEQ multiplex PCR, the repertoire was profiled, and TCRdb retains in-frame clones only, with some absent. The sample contains roughly 180,000 clones, over 60% of which appear only once. The sample was PBMCs. The source is a man younger than 35 in good health and CMV-seronegative. The CDR3 runs from the conserved cysteine through the conserved F or W. D genes are given only for firm matches. Not all rows give a size; the values are once, few, many and, for expanded clones, a class.

clone_size: .; j_call: TRBJ1-5; cdr3_length: 15; v_call: TRBV6-4; d_call: TRBD1; cdr3_aa: CARRQGMGGNQPQHF; cdr3_nt: TGTGCCAGAAGACAGGGGATGGGGGGCAATCAGCCCCAGCATTTT
clone_size: .; j_call: TRBJ2-3; cdr3_length: 14; v_call: TRBV30; d_call: .; cdr3_aa: CAWSSWERQDTQYF; cdr3_nt: TGTGCCTGGAGTAGTTGGGAGAGACAAGATACGCAGTATTTT
clone_size: .; j_call: TRBJ2-1; cdr3_length: 13; v_call: TRBV9; d_call: .; cdr3_aa: CASSADGNNEQFF; cdr3_nt: TGTGCCAGCAGCGCGGACGGGAACAATGAGCAGTTCTTC
clone_size: .; j_call: TRBJ2-1; cdr3_length: 14; v_call: TRBV30; d_call: TRBD2; cdr3_aa: CAWSEELAIGEQFF; cdr3_nt: TGTGCCTGGAGTGAGGAACTAGCGATCGGTGAGCAGTTCTTC
clone_size: .; j_call: TRBJ2-1; cdr3_length: 14; v_call: TRBV2; d_call: TRBD2; cdr3_aa: CASRGLGSYNEQFF; cdr3_nt: TGTGCCAGCAGGGGACTAGGAAGCTACAATGAGCAGTTCTTC
clone_size: few; j_call: TRBJ1-2; cdr3_length: 14; v_call: TRBV30; d_call: TRBD1; cdr3_aa: CAWSVYRGNYGYTF; cdr3_nt: TGTGCCTGGAGTGTCTACAGGGGTAACTATGGCTACACCTTC
clone_size: .; j_call: TRBJ2-5; cdr3_length: 14; v_call: TRBV18; d_call: TRBD1; cdr3_aa: CASSPSGQGETQYF; cdr3_nt: TGTGCCAGCTCACCTTCGGGACAGGGCGAGACCCAGTACTTC
clone_size: .; j_call: TRBJ1-1; cdr3_length: 14; v_call: TRBV28; d_call: .; cdr3_aa: CASSLAGQFTEAFF; cdr3_nt: TGTGCCAGCAGTTTAGCGGGGCAGTTCACTGAAGCTTTCTTT
clone_size: .; j_call: TRBJ2-3; cdr3_length: 16; v_call: TRBV6-1; d_call: TRBD2; cdr3_aa: CASSDRAGGRTDTQYF; cdr3_nt: TGTGCCAGCAGTGATCGAGCGGGGGGACGCACAGATACGCAGTATTTT
clone_size: few; j_call: TRBJ2-2; cdr3_length: 15; v_call: TRBV11-2; d_call: TRBD2; cdr3_aa: CASSPGLAGYGELFF; cdr3_nt: TGTGCCAGCAGCCCCGGACTAGCGGGATATGGGGAGCTGTTTTTT